This TCR beta chain was found in a study of vaccination and CD4 T cells after COVID-19. About the study: There were two doses of either BNT162b2 or mRNA-1273 vaccine given to participants.

An Oncomine TCR Beta short-read assay was used to sequence the DNA from cultured CD4+ T cells. Cultured CD4+ T cells yielded the extracted genomic DNA. A single record per CDR3 protein comes from TCRdb applying MiXCR to the PCR reads. The table shows around 19,000 distinct CDR3 sequences, with over 45% occurring only once. Overall study results and limits: Researchers report that a median about 90% of reactive clones in convalescent patients surfaced only post-vaccination.

This clonotype was seen only a few times. Its antigen is undetermined. Treatment specified: approximately nine-day PBMC culture with coronavirus spike peptide pools or control peptides (ViraFEST assay). The cultures had half their medium swapped for fresh IL-2 medium on days 3 and 7. This CDR3 contains 15 residues. Trimming took 3 bases from V and 6 from J; bases not matched to a gene: 7. Germline lookup yields CDR1 SEHNR and CDR2 FQNEAQ (reference sequence). Sample: CD4+ T cells from blood, cultured in vitro. The TCR comes from a human donor who had recovered from COVID-19. The chain recombines TRBV7-9 with TRBJ2-1; TRBD2 aligns across 8 bases. The CDR3 protein is CASSFSSGRSNEQFF. CDR3 nucleotide sequence: TGTGCCAGCAGCTTTTCTAGCGGGCGCTCCAATGAGCAGTTCTTC. The full variable domain, its missing parts supplied by reference TRBV7-9 and TRBJ2-1, is DTGVSQNPRHKITKRGQNVTFRCDPISEHNRLYWYRQTLGQGPEFLTYFQNEAQLEKSRLLSDRFSAERPKGSFSTLEIQRTEQGDSAMYLCASSFSSGRSNEQFFGPGTRLTVL.